This T cell receptor beta chain originates from a study of T cell responses to AZD1222 COVID-19 vaccine (dated by TCRdb to the early 2020s). General notes on the study: AZD1222 recipients given second doses at about 4 weeks or at about 12 weeks were pooled, since spike-specific TCR depth and breadth were not found to differ between the two schedules. A total of 233 trial participants underwent TCR sequencing, of whom roughly 210 had received two doses of AZD1222 and around 26 had received two doses of the MenACWY control vaccine. Trial participants were enrolled by age into 18-55, 56-69 and 70-plus year subgroups, with 148, 28 and 57 TCR-sequenced participants respectively.

In light of the paper, this sample's time point label describes: baseline before first vaccination. The vaccinee samples were drawn from two UK trials, COV001 and COV002, one of which was a single-blind randomized controlled phase 2/3 trial testing AZD1222 (ChAdOx1 nCoV-19) in healthy adults. For TCRbeta chain sequencing, PBMC samples were collected from trial participants at day 0 and at day 28 after the second dose. Its CDR3 holds 16 amino acids, cysteine through phenylalanine. Only CDR3 DNA is held: 48 bases, read in frame from base 1. A distance of 17 bases separates the germline ends of V and J, which lose 3 bases and 6 bases respectively. The germline V gene supplies CDR1 SGHNT and CDR2 YENEEA. The research as a whole found: The 56-69-year group was small, and its depth increase did not reach significance, likely because of low power. Most participants were white British and females outnumbered males, and the authors suggested that clonal diversity may have been underestimated. Reportedly, almost half of the unique spike-specific TCRs recognized epitopes lying outside the regions that are mutated in the B.1.351 and B.1.1.7 variants. A significant rise in spike-specific TCR breadth and depth was observed after two AZD1222 doses relative to day 0 and relative to MenACWY recipients. Only five to seven AZD1222 recipients were SARS-CoV-2 seropositive at baseline, limiting conclusions about previously exposed vaccinees. The whole spike protein was spanned by vaccine-associated CD4 TCRs, and dominant responses were seen in regions 160-218 and 743-854. No day 14 peak-response samples were available, so repertoires were characterized only after the peak T cell response.

The CDR3 regions of human TCRbeta chains were analyzed by immunosequencing. The source study handled its data this way. TCRs in the repertoires were matched against a reference library of SARS-CoV-2-specific TCRs that had been generated with the MIRA antigen-specificity platform. Breadth meant the fraction of unique TCRs that were SARS-CoV-2-associated, whereas depth meant the fraction of total T cells that were SARS-CoV-2-associated. Using the MIRA data, every spike-specific TCR was mapped to the spike region that the TCR reacted to and assigned to either a CD4 or a CD8 class. Log10-transformed breadth and depth values were compared by one-way ANOVA with Sidak's multiple comparisons tests. TCRdb provides this immuneACCESS table in a form limited to in-frame rearrangements. Some clones are lacking; in checked studies, under half of them reflect an unresolved V gene, and why the rest are absent is not known. V, J and clone size were drawn from that table, and D and trimming were deduced from the DNA. The sample table records 100,000 to 150,000 clones; roughly nine tenths of these occur just once. Of the sample, 6.9% falls within the top ten clones.

This clone was recorded once. Its cognate antigen has yet to be identified. Base quality data are lacking; no much larger clone is found one base away. Source: peripheral blood, taken on day 0 of AZD1222 vaccination. The chain is encoded by TRBV11-3 joined to TRBJ1-4, and the D gene may be TRBD1, 5 bases matching. The TCR was taken from an adult in good health. The nucleotides are TGTGCCAGCAGCTTCAGGGTACGGAGCGGCTATGAAAAACTGTTTTTT. This is translated as CASSFRVRSGYEKLFF.